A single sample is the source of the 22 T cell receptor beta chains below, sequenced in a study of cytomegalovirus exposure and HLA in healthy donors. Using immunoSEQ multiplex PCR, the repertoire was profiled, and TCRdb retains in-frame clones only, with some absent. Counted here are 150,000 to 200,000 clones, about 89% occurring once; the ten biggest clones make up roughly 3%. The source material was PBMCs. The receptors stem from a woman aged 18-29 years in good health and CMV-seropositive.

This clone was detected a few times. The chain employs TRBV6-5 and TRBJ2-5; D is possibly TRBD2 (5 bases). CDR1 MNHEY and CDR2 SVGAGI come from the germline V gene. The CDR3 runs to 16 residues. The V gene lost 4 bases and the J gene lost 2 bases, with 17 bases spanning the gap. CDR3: CASSSPSNSLQETQYF. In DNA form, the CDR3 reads TGTGCCAGCAGTTCCCCTAGCAACAGTTTACAAGAGACCCAGTACTTC.

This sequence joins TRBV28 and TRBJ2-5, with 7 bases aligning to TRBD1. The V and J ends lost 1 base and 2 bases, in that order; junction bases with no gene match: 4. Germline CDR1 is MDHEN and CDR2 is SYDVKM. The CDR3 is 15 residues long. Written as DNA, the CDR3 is TGTGCCAGCAGTTTATATGGCAGGGGGCAAGAGACCCAGTACTTC. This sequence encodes CASSLYGRGQETQYF.

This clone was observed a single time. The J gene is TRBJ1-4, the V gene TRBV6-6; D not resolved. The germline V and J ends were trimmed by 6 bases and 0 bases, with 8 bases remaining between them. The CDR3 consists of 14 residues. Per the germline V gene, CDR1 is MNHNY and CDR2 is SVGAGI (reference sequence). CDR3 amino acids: CASRSDATNEKLFF. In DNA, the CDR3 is TGTGCCAGCAGATCAGATGCAACTAATGAAAAACTGTTTTTT.

CDR3 residues: CASSLGQGGLLAGGSYEQYF. CDR3 DNA sequence: TGTGCCAGCAGCTTGGGACAGGGCGGGCTCCTAGCGGGAGGGTCCTACGAGCAGTACTTC. The genes are TRBV7-6 and TRBJ2-7, with 12 bases identical to TRBD2. This CDR3 contains 20 residues. Looked up from germline, CDR1 is SGHVS and CDR2 is FNYEAQ. V was clipped by 3 bases and J by 1 base; unmatched bases: 16.

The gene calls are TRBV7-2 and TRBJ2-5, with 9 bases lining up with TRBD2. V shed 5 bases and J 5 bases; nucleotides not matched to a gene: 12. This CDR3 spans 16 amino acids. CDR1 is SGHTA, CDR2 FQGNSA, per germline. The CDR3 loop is CASSQQAGGRGETQYF. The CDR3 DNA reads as TGTGCCAGCAGCCAACAGGCGGGGGGGCGAGGGGAGACCCAGTACTTC.

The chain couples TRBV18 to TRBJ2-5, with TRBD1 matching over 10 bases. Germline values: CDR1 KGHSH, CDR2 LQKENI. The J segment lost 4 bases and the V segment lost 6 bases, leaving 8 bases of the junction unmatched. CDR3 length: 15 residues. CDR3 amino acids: CASSPGTGARETQYF. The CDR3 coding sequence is TGTGCCAGCTCCCCCGGGACAGGGGCGAGAGAGACCCAGTACTTC.

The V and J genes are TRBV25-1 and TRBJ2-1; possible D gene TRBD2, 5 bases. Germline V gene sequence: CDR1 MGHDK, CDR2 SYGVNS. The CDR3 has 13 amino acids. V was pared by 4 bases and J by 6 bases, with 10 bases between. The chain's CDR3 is CASSGLPFNEQFF. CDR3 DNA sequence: TGTGCCAGCAGTGGACTACCCTTCAATGAGCAGTTCTTC.

In nucleotides, the CDR3 is TGTGCCAGCAGCTTAATGGGAGGTCAAGGAAACACCATATATTTT. It codes for CASSLMGGQGNTIYF. The chain uses TRBV11-1 and TRBJ1-3; no reliable D call. Per the germline V gene, CDR1 is SGHAT and CDR2 is FQDESV (reference sequence). V lost 2 bases and J lost 4, with 12 bases in between. CDR3 length: 15 amino acids.

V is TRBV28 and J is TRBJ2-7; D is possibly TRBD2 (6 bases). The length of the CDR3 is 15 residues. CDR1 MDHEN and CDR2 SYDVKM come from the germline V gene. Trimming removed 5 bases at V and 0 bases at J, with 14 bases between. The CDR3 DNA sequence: TGTGCCAGCAGTCCCGGGACTGTGCTCTCCTACGAGCAGTACTTC. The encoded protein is CASSPGTVLSYEQYF. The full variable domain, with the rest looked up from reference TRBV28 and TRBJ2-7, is DVKVTQSSRYLVKRTGEKVFLECVQDMDHENMFWYRQDPGLGLRLIYFSYDVKMKEKGDIPEGYSVSREKKERFSLILESASTNQTSMYLCASSPGTVLSYEQYFGPGTRLTVT.

The CDR3, as DNA: TGTGCCAGCGGGCAGCTAACTGATCCGAGCTCCTACAATGAGCAGTTCTTC. Residues: CASGQLTDPSSYNEQFF. The chain combines TRBV28 with TRBJ2-1; no firm D call. The CDR3 extends over 17 amino acids. Germline lookup yields CDR1 MDHEN and CDR2 SYDVKM. Trimming left V 8 bases short and J 0 bases short, with 20 bases between.

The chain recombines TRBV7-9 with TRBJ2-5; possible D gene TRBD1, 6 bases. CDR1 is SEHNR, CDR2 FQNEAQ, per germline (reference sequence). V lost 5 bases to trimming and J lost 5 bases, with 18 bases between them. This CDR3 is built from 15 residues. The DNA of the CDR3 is TGTGCCAGCAGCCCGTTCTTGGGGGCGCGGGAGACCCAGTACTTC. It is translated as CASSPFLGARETQYF.

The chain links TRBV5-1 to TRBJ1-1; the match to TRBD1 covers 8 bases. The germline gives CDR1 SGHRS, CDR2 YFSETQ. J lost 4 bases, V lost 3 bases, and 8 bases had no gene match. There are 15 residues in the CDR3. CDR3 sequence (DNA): TGCGCCAGCAGCTCGACAGGGGCGGCGGGCACTGAAGCTTTCTTT. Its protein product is CASSSTGAAGTEAFF.

The CDR3 region is CASSSSSAPWSNQPQHF. As DNA, the CDR3 is TGTGCCAGCAGCTCCTCGTCAGCGCCATGGAGCAATCAGCCCCAGCATTTT. The V call is TRBV7-8, the J call TRBJ1-5; D is ambiguous. The germline V and J ends were trimmed by 4 bases and 1 base, with 17 bases remaining between them. CDR1 and CDR2 (germline): SGHVS, FQNEAQ. The CDR3 is 17 residues long.

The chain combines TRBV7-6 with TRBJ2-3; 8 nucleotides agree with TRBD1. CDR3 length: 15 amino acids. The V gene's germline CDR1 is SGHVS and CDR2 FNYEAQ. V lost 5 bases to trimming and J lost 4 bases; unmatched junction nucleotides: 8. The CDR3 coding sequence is TGTGCCAGCAGCCCCCGGACAGGGTTGTCAGATACGCAGTATTTT. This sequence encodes CASSPRTGLSDTQYF.

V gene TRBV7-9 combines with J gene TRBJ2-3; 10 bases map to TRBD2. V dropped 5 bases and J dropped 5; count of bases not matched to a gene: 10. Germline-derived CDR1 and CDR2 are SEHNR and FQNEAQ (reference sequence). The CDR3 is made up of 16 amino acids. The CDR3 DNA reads TGTGCCAGCAGCGGGCTAGCGGGGGTTAGGGGAGATACGCAGTATTTT. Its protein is CASSGLAGVRGDTQYF.

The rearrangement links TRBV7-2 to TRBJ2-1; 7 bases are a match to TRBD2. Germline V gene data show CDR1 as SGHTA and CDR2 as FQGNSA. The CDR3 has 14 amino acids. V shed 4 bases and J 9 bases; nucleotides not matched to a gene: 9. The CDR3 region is CASSSRGVAIEQFF. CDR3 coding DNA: TGTGCCAGCAGCTCCCGGGGGGTGGCAATTGAGCAGTTCTTC.

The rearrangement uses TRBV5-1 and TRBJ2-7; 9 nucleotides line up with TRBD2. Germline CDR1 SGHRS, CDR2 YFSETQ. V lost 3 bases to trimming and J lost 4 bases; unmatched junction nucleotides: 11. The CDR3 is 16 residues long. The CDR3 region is CASSSFSGSPLYEQYF. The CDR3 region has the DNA TGCGCCAGCAGCTCCTTTAGCGGGAGCCCACTTTACGAGCAGTACTTC.

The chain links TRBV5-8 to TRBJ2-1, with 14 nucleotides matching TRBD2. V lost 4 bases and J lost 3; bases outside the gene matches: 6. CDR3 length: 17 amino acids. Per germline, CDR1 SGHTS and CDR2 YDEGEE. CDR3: CASSPGTSGGLYNEQFF. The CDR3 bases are TGTGCCAGCAGCCCGGGGACTAGCGGGGGCCTCTACAATGAGCAGTTCTTC.

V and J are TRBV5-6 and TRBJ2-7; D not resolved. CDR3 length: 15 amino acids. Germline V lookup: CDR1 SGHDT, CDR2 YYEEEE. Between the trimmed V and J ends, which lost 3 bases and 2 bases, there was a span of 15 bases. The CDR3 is CASSSAREFAYEQYF. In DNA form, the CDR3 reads TGTGCCAGCAGCTCCGCTAGAGAGTTCGCCTACGAGCAGTACTTC. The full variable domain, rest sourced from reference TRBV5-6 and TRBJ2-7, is DAGVTQSPTHLIKTRGQQVTLRCSPKSGHDTVSWYQQALGQGPQFIFQYYEEEERQRGNFPDRFSGHQFPNYSSELNVNALLLGDSALYLCASSSAREFAYEQYFGPGTRLTVT.

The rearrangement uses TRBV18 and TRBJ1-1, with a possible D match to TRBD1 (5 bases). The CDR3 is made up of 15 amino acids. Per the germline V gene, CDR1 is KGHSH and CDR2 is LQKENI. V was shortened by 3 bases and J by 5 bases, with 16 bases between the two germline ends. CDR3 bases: TGTGCCAGCTCACCTCCAGGGTTGGTGAGGACTGAAGCTTTCTTT. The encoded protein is CASSPPGLVRTEAFF. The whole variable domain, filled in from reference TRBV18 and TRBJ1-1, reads NAGVMQNPRHLVRRRGQEARLRCSPMKGHSHVYWYRQLPEEGLKFMVYLQKENIIDESGMPKERFSAEFPKEGPSILRIQQVVRGDSAAYFCASSPPGLVRTEAFFGQGTRLTVV.

The CDR3 bases are TGTGCCAGCAGCTTAGACCCTAGCGGGGTCGAGCAGTACTTC. As protein: CASSLDPSGVEQYF. The chain joins TRBV7-6 to TRBJ2-7; 9 positions agree with TRBD2. CDR3 length: 14 amino acids. Germline loops: CDR1 SGHVS, CDR2 FNYEAQ. With V trimmed by 1 base and J by 6 bases, 4 bases remained unmatched. Complete variable domain (other parts from reference TRBV7-6 and TRBJ2-7): GAGVSQSPRYKVTKRGQDVALRCDPISGHVSLYWYRQALGQGPEFLTYFNYEAQQDKSGLPNDRFSAERPEGSISTLTIQRTEQRDSAMYRCASSLDPSGVEQYFGPGTRLTVT.

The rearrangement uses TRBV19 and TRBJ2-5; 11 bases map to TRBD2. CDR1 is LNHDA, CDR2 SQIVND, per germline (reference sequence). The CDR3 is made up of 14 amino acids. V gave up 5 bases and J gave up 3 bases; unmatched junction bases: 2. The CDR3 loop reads CASSATSGKETQYF. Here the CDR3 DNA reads TGTGCCAGTAGTGCGACTAGCGGGAAAGAGACCCAGTACTTC.